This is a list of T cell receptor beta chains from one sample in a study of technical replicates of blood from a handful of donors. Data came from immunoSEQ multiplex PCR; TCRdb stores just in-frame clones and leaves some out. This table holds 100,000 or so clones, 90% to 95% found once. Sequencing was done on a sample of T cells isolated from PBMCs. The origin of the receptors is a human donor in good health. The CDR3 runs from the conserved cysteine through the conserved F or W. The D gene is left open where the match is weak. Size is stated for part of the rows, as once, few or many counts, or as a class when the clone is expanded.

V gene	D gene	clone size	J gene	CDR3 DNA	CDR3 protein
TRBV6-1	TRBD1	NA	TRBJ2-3	TGTGCCAGCAGGCGGGACAGGGTCACAGATACGCAGTATTTT	CASRRDRVTDTQYF
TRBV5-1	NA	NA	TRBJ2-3	TGCGCCAGCAGCTTGGGGTCTAACACAGATACGCAGTATTTT	CASSLGSNTDTQYF
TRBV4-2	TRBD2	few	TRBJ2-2	TGTGCCAGCAGCCAAGATCCTATGCGGGAGATCACCGGGGAGCTGTTTTTT	CASSQDPMREITGELFF
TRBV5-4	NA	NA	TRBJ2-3	TGTGCCAGCAGCCCGGAGGGGTGGGCAGATACGCAGTATTTT	CASSPEGWADTQYF
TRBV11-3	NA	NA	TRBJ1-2	TGTGCCAGCAGCCTAGAAGCCTATGGCTACACCTTC	CASSLEAYGYTF
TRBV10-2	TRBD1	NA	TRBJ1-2	TGCGCCAGCAGTGAGGACAGGGGGTCTGCCTATGGCTACACCTTC	CASSEDRGSAYGYTF
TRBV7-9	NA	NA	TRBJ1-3	TGTGCCAGCAGCTTAGCGCCACAGGGACCAGGAAACACCATATATTTT	CASSLAPQGPGNTIYF
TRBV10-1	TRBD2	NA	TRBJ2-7	TGCGCCAGCCCGTTGCCTAGCGGGAGATCCTACGAGCAGTACTTC	CASPLPSGRSYEQYF
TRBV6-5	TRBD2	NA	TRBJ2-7	TGTGCCAGCAGTATCCTAGCGGACTACGAGCAGTACTTC	CASSILADYEQYF
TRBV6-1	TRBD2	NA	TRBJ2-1	TGTGCCAGCAGTGAAATATCCCCCGGGACTAGCGGTTACAATGAGCAGTTCTTC	CASSEISPGTSGYNEQFF
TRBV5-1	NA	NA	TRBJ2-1	TGCGCCAGCAGCGGGCTTACGGGGGTATCGCTCTACAATGAGCAGTTCTTC	CASSGLTGVSLYNEQFF
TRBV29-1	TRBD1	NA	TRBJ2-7	TGCAGCGTTGAAGATCGCGACAGGGACTACGAGCAGTACTTC	CSVEDRDRDYEQYF
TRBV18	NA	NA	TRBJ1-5	TGTGCCAGCTCACCAGGCCGGGATCAGCCCCAGCATTTT	CASSPGRDQPQHF
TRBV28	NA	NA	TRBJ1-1	TGTGCCAGCAGAGGGGGTCTCATGAACACTGAAGCTTTCTTT	CASRGGLMNTEAFF
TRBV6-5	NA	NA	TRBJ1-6	TGTGCCAGCAGTTACTCCGTCGGAGCCCTTAATTCACCCCTCCACTTT	CASSYSVGALNSPLHF
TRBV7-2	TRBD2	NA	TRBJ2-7	TGTGCCAGCAGCTTACGTTTTAGCGGGAACTACGAGCAGTACTTC	CASSLRFSGNYEQYF
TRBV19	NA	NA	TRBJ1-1	TGTGCCAGTAGTTCCCCCGGGGGGTTCACTGAAGCTTTCTTT	CASSSPGGFTEAFF
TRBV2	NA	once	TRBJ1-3	TGTGCCAGCACCAGCGTACCCTCTGGAAACACCATATATTTT	CASTSVPSGNTIYF
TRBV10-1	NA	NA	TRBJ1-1	TGCGCCAGCAGTGAGAACGGGACAACACCATTAATTATGAACACTGAAGCTTTCTTT	CASSENGTTPLIMNTEAFF
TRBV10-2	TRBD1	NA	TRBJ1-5	TGCGCCAGCAGGGATGGACAGGAACAGCCCCAGCATTTT	CASRDGQEQPQHF
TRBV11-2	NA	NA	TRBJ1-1	TGTGCCAGCAGCTTATTTGGGTTTTACAGGGCGAACACTGAAGCTTTCTTT	CASSLFGFYRANTEAFF
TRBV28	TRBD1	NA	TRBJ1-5	TGTGCCAGCCGCCCACAGGGGGAAGGAAATCAGCCCCAGCATTTT	CASRPQGEGNQPQHF
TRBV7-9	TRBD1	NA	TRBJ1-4	TGTGCCAGTGAACAGGGGGCCGGAGAAAAACTGTTTTTT	CASEQGAGEKLFF
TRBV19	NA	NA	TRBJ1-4	TGTGCCAGTAGTTTCGGGGGTCATGAGGAAAAACTGTTTTTT	CASSFGGHEEKLFF
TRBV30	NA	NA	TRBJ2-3	TGTGCCTGGAGTAGTTCAGCGGCTAGCACAGATACGCAGTATTTT	CAWSSSAASTDTQYF
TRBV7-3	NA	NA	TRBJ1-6	TGTGCCAGCAGCTTAACCCCAGGGGCGAATTCACCCCTCCACTTT	CASSLTPGANSPLHF
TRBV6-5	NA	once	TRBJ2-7	TGTGCCAGCAGTTACAAAGTGACAGAAGCCTACGAGCAGTACTTC	CASSYKVTEAYEQYF
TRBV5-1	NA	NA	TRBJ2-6	TGCGCCAGCAGCTCAGGACAATCTGGGGCCAACGTCCTGACTTTC	CASSSGQSGANVLTF
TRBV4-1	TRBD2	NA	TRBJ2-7	TGCGCCAGCAGCTCCGGGACTAGTTTCAACGAGCAGTACTTC	CASSSGTSFNEQYF